This TCR beta chain was documented in a study of response to subunit inactivated influenza vaccine. Broader study findings: It was suggested by the authors that few new T cells are recruited by each seasonal influenza vaccination.

V was cut by 3 bases and J by 2 bases, with 1 base left in between. The CDR3 length is 12 residues. CDR1 is LGHNA and CDR2 is YSLEER in the germline V gene. TCRdb reprocessed the RT-PCR reads via MiXCR and lists one record per CDR3 protein. The top ten hold 10% to 15% of the sample, which has approximately 500,000 distinct CDR3 sequences, over 10% seen once. In its sample, this clonotype was seen many times. Its antigen is not known. This TCR was recovered from a man aged 45-65 years who received an inactivated influenza vaccine. Sequencing used PBMCs from blood, obtained 35 to 45 days after vaccination. The gene calls are TRBV4-3 and TRBJ1-4; D is undetermined. CDR3 sequence reads: CASSQTNEKLFF. CDR3 nucleotides: TGCGCCAGCAGCCAGACTAATGAAAAACTGTTTTTT.